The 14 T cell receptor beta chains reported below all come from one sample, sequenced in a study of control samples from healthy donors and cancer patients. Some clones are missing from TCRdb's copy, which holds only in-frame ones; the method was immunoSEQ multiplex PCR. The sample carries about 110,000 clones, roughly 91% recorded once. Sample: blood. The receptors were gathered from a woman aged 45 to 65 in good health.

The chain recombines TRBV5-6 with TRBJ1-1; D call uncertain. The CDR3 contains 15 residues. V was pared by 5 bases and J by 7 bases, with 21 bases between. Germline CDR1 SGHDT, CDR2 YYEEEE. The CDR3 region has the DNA TGTGCCAGCAGTCTGAGACGTCGGGTTCGCGATGAAGCTTTCTTT. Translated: CASSLRRRVRDEAFF.

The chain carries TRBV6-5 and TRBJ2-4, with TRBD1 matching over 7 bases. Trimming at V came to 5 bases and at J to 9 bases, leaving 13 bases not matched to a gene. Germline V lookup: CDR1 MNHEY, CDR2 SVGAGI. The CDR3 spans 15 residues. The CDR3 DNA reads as TGTGCCAGCAGTCCCCTGAGGACAGGTGGGGTCATTCAGTACTTC. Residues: CASSPLRTGGVIQYF.

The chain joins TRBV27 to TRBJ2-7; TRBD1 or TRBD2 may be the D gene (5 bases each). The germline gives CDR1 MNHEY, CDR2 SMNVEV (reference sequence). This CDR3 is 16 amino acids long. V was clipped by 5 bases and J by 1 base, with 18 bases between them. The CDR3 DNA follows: TGTGCCAGCAGTCCGGGACGGCCTCCGCCTTCCTACGAGCAGTACTTC. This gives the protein CASSPGRPPPSYEQYF.

The chain's CDR3 is CASIDREFKNIQYF. As DNA, the CDR3 is TGTGCCAGCATCGACAGGGAATTCAAAAACATTCAGTACTTC. V is TRBV6-5 and J is TRBJ2-4; 7 nucleotides align to TRBD1. Trimming at V came to 7 bases and at J to 3 bases, leaving 6 bases not matched to a gene. CDR1 is MNHEY and CDR2 is SVGAGI in the germline V gene. The CDR3 has 14 amino acids.

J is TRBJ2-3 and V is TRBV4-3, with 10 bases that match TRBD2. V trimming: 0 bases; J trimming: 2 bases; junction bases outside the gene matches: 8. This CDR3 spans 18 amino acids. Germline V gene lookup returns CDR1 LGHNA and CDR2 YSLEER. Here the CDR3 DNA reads TGCGCCAGCAGCCAAGATGCCAGACTAGCGGGTACCACAGATACGCAGTATTTT. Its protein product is CASSQDARLAGTTDTQYF.

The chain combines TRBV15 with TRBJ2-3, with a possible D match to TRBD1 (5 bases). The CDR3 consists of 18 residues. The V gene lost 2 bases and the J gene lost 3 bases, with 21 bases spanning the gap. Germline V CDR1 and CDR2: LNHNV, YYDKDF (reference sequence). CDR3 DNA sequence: TGTGCCACCAGCAGAAAAAATTCCGACAGTTGGGCGACAGATACGCAGTATTTT. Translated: CATSRKNSDSWATDTQYF.

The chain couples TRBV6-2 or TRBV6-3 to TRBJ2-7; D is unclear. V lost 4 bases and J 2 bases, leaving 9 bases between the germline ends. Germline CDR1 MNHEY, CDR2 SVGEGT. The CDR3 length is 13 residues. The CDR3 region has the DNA TGTGCCAGCAGTTCCCCCCGTGCCTACGAGCAGTACGTC. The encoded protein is CASSSPRAYEQYV.

In DNA form, the CDR3 reads TGTGCCAGCAGCCCCGACGGGACTGAATATGGCTACACCTTC. Residues: CASSPDGTEYGYTF. The J gene is TRBJ1-2, the V gene TRBV7-3; a weak D match, TRBD1 (5 bases). The germline V and J ends were trimmed by 5 bases and 5 bases, with 15 bases remaining between them. Germline V gene lookup returns CDR1 SGHTA and CDR2 FQGTGA. The CDR3 totals 14 residues.

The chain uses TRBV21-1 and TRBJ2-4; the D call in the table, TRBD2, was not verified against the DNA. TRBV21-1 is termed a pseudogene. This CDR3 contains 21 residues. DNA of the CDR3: TGTGCCAGCCCCAAAGGTACGGGGCTACTAGCGGGGGGTGAGGTCAAAAACATTCAGTACTTC. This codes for CASPKGTGLLAGGEVKNIQYF.

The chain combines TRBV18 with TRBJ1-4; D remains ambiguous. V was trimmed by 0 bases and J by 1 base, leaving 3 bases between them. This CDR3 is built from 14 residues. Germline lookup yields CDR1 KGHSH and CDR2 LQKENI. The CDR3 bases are TGTGCCAGCTCACCACCGTTAACTAATGAAAAACTGTTTTTT. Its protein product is CASSPPLTNEKLFF.

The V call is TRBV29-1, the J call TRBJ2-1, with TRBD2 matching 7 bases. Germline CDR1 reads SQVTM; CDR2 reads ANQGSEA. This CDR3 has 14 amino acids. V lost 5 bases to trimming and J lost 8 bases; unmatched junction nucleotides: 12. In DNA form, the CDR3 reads TGCAGCGTTCGGACTAGTAAGTTTGTCCATGAGCAGTTCTTC. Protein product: CSVRTSKFVHEQFF.

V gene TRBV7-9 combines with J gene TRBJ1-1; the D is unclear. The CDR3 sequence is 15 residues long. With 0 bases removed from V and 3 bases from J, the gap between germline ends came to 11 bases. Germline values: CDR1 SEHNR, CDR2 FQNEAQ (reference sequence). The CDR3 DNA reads TGTGCCAGCAGCTTAGCGCAAGGAACAGACACTGAAGCTTTCTTT. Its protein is CASSLAQGTDTEAFF.

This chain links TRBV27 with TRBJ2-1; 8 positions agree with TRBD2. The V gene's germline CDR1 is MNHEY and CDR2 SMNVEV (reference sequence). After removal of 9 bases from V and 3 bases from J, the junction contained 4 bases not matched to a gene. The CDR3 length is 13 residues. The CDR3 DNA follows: TGTGCCAGTCGGGGGGGCATCTACAATGAGCAGTTCTTC. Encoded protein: CASRGGIYNEQFF.

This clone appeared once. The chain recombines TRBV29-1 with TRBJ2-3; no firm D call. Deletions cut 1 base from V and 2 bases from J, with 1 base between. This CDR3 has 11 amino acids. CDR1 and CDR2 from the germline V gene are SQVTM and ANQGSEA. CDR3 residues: CSVEVTDTQYF. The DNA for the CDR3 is TGCAGCGTTGAAGTCACAGATACGCAGTATTTT.